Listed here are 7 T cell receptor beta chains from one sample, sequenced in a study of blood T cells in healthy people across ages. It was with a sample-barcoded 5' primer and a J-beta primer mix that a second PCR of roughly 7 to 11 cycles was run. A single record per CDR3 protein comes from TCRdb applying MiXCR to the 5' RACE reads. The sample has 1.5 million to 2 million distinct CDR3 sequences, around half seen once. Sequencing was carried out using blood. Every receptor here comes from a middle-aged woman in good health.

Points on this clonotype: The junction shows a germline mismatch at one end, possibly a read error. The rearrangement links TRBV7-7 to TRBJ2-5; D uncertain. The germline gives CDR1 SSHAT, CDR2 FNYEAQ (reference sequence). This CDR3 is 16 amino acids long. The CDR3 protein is CASSLASRAEQETQYF. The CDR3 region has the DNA TGTGCTAGCAGCTTAGCCTCTAGGGCGGAACAAGAGACCCAGTACTTC.

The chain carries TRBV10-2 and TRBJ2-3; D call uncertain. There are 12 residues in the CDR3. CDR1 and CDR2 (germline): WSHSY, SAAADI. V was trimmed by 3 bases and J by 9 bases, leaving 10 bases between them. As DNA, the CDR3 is TGCGCCAGCAGTGAAGTAGTTTCCACGCAGTATTTT. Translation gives CASSEVVSTQYF.

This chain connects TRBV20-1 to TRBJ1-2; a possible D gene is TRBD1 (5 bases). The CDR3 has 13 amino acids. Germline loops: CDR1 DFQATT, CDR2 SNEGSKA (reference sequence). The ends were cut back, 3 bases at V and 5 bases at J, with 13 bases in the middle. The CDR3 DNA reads TGCAGTGCTAGCCCGCCGGGGGTGTATGGCTACACCTTC. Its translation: CSASPPGVYGYTF.

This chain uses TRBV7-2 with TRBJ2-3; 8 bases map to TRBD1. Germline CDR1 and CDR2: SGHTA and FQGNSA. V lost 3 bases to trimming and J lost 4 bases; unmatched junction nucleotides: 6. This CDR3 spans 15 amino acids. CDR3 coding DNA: TGTGCCAGCAGCTTGGGTAGGACAGGGCCAGATACGCAGTATTTT. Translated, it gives CASSLGRTGPDTQYF. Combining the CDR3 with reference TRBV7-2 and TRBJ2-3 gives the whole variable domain GAGVSQSPSNKVTEKGKDVELRCDPISGHTALYWYRQSLGQGLEFLIYFQGNSAPDKSGLPSDRFSAERTGGSVSTLTIQRTQQEDSAVYLCASSLGRTGPDTQYFGPGTRLTVL.

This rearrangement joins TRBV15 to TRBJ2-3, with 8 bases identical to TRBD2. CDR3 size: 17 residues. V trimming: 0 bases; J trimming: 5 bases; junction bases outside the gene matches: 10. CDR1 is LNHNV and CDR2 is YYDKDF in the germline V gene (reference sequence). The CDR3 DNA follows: TGTGCCACCAGCAGAGATCCGGGGGGGGGCCTGGGAGATACGCAGTATTTT. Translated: CATSRDPGGGLGDTQYF.

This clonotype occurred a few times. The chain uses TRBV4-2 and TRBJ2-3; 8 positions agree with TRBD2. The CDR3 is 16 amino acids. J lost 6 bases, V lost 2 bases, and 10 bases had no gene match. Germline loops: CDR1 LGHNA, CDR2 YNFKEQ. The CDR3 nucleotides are TGTGCCAGCAGCCAAACGGGGGGGAAATCAACCGATACGCAGTATTTT. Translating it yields CASSQTGGKSTDTQYF.

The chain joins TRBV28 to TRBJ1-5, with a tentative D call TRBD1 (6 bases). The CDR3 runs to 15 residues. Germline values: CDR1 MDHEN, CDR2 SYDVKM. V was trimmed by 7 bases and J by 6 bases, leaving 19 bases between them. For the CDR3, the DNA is TGTGCCAGCATATCTACAGGGTTAGGAAGTCAGCCCCAGCATTTT. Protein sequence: CASISTGLGSQPQHF.